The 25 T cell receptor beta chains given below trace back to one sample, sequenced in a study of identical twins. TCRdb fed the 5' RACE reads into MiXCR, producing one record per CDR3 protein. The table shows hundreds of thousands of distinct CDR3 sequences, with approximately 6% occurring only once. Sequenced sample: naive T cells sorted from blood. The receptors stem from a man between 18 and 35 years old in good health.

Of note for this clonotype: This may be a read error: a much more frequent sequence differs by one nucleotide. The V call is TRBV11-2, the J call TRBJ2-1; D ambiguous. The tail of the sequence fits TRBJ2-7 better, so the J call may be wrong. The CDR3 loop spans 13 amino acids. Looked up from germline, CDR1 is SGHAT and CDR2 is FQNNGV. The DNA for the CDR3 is TGTGCCAGCAGCTTAACTACTCACAATGAGCAGTACTTC. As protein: CASSLTTHNEQYF.

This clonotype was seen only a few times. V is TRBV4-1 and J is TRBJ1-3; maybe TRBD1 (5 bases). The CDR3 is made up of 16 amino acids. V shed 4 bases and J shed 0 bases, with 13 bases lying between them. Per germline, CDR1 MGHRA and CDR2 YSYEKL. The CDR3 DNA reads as TGCGCCAGCAGCCCCCGGGGCCAGAGCTCTGGAAACACCATATATTTT. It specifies CASSPRGQSSGNTIYF.

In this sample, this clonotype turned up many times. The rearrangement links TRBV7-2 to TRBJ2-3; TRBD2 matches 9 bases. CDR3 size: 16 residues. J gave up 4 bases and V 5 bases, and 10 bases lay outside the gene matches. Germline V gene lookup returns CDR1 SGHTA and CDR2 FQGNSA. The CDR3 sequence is CASSPTGGRAPDTQYF. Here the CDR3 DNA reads TGTGCCAGCAGCCCGACCGGCGGGAGGGCCCCAGATACGCAGTATTTT.

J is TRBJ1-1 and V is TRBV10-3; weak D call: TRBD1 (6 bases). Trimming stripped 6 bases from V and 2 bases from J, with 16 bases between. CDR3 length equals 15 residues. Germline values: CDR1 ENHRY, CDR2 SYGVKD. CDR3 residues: CAIRGGGWGNTEAFF. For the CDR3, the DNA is TGTGCCATCAGAGGGGGGGGTTGGGGCAACACTGAAGCTTTCTTT.

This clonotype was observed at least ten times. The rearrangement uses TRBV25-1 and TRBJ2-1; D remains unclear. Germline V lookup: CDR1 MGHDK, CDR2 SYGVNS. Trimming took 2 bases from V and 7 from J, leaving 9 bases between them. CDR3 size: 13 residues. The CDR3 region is CASSELGMNEQFF. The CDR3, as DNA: TGTGCCAGCAGTGAACTAGGGATGAATGAGCAGTTCTTC. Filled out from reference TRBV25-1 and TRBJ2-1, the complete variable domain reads EADIYQTPRYLVIGTGKKITLECSQTMGHDKMYWYQQDPGMELHLIHYSYGVNSTEKGDLSSESTVSRIRTEHFPLTLESARPSHTSQYLCASSELGMNEQFFGPGTRLTVL.

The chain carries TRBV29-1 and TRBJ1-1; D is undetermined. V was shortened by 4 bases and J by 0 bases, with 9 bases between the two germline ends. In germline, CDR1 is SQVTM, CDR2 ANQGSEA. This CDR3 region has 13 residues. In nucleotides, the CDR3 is TGCAGCGTTGTAGTCTCCATGAACACTGAAGCTTTCTTT. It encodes CSVVVSMNTEAFF.

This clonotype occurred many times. The CDR3: CASSLLDTAVNYGYTF. The CDR3 DNA sequence: TGCGCCAGCAGCCTCCTCGACACAGCGGTAAACTATGGCTACACCTTC. The V call is TRBV4-1, the J call TRBJ1-2; D remains unclear. The CDR3 is 16 residues long. The germline V and J ends were trimmed by 4 bases and 2 bases, with 17 bases remaining between them. CDR1 MGHRA and CDR2 YSYEKL come from the germline V gene.

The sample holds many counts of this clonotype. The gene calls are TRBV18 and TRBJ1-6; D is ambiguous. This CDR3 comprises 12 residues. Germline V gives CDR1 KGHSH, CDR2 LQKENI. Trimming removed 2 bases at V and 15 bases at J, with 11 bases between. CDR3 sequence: CASSPAESNLHF. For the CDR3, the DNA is TGTGCCAGCTCACCAGCAGAGTCCAACCTCCACTTT.

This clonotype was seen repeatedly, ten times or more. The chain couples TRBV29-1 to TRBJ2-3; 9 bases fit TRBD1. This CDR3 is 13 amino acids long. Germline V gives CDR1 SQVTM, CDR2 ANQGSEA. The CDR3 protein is CTGTGLFTDTQYF. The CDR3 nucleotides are TGCACCGGGACAGGGCTTTTCACAGATACGCAGTATTTT.

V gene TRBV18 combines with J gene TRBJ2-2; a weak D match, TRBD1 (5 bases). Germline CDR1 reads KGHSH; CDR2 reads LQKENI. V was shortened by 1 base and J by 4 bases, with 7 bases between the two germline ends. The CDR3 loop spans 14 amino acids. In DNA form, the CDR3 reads TGTGCCAGCTCACCACAGGGGCCCACCGGGGAGCTGTTTTTT. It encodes CASSPQGPTGELFF.

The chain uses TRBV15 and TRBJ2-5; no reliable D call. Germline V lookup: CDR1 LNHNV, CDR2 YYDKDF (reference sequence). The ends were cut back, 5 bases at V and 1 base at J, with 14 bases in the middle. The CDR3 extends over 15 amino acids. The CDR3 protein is CATSLEPSTQETQYF. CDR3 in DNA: TGTGCCACCAGCTTGGAGCCTTCTACCCAAGAGACCCAGTACTTC.

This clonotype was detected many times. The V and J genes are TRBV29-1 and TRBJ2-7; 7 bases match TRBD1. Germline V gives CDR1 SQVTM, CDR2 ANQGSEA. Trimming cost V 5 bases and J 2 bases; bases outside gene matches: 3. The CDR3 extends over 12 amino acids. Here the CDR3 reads CSVCTGAYEQYF. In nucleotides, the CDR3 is TGCAGCGTTTGCACAGGGGCCTACGAGCAGTACTTC.

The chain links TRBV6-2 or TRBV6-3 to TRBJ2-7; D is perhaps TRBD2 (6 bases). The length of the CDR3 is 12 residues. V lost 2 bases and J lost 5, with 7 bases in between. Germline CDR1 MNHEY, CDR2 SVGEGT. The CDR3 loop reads CASSYGGNEQYF. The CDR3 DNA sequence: TGTGCCAGCAGTTACGGGGGGAACGAGCAGTACTTC.

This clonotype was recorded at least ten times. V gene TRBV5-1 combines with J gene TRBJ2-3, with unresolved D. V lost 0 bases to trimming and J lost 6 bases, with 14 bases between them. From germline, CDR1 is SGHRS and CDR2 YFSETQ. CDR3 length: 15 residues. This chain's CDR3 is CASSLAGATRDTQYF. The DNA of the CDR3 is TGCGCCAGCAGCTTGGCCGGAGCGACCAGGGATACGCAGTATTTT.

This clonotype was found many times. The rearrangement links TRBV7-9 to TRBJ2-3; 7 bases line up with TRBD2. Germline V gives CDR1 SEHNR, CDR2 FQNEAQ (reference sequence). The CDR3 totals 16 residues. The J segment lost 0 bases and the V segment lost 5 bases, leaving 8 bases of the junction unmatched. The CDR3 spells CASSPSGGASTDTQYF. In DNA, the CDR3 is TGTGCCAGCAGCCCCTCGGGAGGCGCTAGCACAGATACGCAGTATTTT.

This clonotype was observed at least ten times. In nucleotides, the CDR3 is TGTGCCATCAGTGAGGCTAGCGGGAGTTTGGAGACCCAGTACTTC. This sequence encodes CAISEASGSLETQYF. This rearrangement joins TRBV10-3 to TRBJ2-5; 10 bases agree with TRBD2. Germline assignment: CDR1 ENHRY and CDR2 SYGVKD. This CDR3 is built from 15 residues. V trimming: 2 bases; J trimming: 5 bases; junction bases outside the gene matches: 5.

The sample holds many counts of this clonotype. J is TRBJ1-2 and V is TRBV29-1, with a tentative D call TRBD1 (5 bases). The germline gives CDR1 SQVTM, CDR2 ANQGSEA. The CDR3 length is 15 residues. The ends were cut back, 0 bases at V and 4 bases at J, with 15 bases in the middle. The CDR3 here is CSVEDGQGELYGYTF. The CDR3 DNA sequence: TGCAGCGTTGAAGATGGGCAGGGAGAACTCTATGGCTACACCTTC.

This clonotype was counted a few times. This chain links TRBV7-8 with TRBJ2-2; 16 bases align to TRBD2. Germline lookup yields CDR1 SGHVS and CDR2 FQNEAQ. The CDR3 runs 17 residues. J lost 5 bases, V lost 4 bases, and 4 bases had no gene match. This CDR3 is CASSYRGLAGGTGELFF. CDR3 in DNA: TGTGCCAGCAGCTACAGGGGACTAGCGGGAGGGACCGGGGAGCTGTTTTTT.

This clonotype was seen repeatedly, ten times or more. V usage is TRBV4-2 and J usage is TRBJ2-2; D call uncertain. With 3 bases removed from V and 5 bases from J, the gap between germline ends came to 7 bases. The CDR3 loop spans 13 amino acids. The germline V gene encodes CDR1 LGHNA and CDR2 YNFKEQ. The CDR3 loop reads CASSQETTGELFF. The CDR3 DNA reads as TGTGCCAGCAGCCAGGAAACGACCGGGGAGCTGTTTTTT.

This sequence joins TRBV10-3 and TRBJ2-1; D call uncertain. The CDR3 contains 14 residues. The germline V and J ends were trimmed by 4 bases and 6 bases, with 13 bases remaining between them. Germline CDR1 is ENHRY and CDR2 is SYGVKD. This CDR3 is CAISAYSTGNEQFF. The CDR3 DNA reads TGTGCCATCAGTGCCTATTCCACTGGCAATGAGCAGTTCTTC.

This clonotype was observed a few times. For the CDR3, the DNA is TGTGCCAGCAGCCCGCGGACAGTAACTAACTATGGCTACACCTTC. Protein sequence: CASSPRTVTNYGYTF. J is TRBJ1-2 and V is TRBV7-2; D possibly corresponds to TRBD1 (6 bases). V was cut by 5 bases and J by 0 bases, with 13 bases left in between. The germline gives CDR1 SGHTA, CDR2 FQGNSA. CDR3 size: 15 residues.

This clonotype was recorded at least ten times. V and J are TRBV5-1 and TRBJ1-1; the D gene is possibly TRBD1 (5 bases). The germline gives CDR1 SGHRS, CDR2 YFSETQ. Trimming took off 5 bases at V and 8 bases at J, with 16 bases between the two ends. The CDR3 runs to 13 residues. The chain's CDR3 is CASSLTGHREAFF. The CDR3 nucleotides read TGCGCCAGCAGTCTCACAGGTCACCGAGAAGCTTTCTTT.

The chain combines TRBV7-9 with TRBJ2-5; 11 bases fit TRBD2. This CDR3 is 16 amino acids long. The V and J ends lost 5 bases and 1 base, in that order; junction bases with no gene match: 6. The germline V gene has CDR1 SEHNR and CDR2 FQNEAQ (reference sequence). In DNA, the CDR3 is TGTGCCAGCAGCCCCCGTAGCGGGAGGGCCCAAGAGACCCAGTACTTC. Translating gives CASSPRSGRAQETQYF.

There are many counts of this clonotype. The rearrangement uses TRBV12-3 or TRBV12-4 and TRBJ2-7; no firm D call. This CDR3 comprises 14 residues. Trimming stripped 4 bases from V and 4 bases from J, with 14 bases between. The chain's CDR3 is CASSSVPLTYEQYF. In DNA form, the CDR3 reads TGTGCCAGCAGTTCCGTACCCCTTACTTACGAGCAGTACTTC.

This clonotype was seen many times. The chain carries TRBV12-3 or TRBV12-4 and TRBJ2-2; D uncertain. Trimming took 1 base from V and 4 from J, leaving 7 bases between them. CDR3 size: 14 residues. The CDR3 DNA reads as TGTGCCAGCAGTTTAGGGACCTCCACCGGGGAGCTGTTTTTT. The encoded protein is CASSLGTSTGELFF.